A few counts support the clone carrying this T cell receptor (beta chain). These data originate in a study of T cells in tuberculosis. Per germline, CDR1 LNHDA and CDR2 SQIVND (reference sequence). This CDR3 comprises 15 residues. The V end lost 4 bases, the J end lost 0 bases, and 13 bases lay between the germline ends. Profiling relied on immunoSEQ multiplex PCR, and the TCRdb table lists in-frame clones only, not all of them. The table has about 43,000 clones, roughly 94% seen once. The sample comprised PBMCs. The V call is TRBV19, the J call TRBJ2-7; possibly TRBD1 for D (6 bases). The sequence derives from a donor aged 5 to 30 with latent tuberculosis or without tuberculosis infection. Some clones in this sample may be carry-over from other donors' samples. The CDR3 loop is CASSKQGPYSYEQYF. DNA of the CDR3: TGTGCCAGTAGTAAACAGGGCCCCTACTCCTACGAGCAGTACTTC. The full variable domain, rest sourced from reference TRBV19 and TRBJ2-7, is DGGITQSPKYLFRKEGQNVTLSCEQNLNHDAMYWYRQDPGQGLRLIYYSQIVNDFQKGDIAEGYSVSREKKESFPLTVTSAQKNPTAFYLCASSKQGPYSYEQYFGPGTRLTVT.